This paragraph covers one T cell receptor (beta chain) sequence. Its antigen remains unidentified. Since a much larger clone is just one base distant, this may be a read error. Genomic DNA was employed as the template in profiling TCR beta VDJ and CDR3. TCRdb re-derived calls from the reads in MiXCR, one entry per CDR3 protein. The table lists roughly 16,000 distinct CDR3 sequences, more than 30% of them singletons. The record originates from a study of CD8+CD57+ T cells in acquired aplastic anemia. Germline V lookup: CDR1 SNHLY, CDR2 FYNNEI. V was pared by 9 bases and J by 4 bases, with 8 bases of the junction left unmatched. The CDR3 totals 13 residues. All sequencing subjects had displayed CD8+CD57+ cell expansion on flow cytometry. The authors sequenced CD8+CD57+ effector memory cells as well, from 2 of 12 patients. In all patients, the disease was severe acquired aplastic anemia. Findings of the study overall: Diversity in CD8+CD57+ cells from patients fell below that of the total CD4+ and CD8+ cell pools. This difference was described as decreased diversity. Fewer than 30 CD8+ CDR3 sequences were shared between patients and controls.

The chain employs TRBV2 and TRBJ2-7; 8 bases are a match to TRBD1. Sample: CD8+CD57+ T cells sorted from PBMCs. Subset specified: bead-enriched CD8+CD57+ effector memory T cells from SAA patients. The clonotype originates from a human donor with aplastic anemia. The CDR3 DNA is TGTGCCAGTATCGGACAGGGCAATTACGAGCAGTACGTC. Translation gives CASIGQGNYEQYV.